One T cell receptor beta chain is described in this entry. Its antigen is unidentified. The sample is drawn from a study of identical twins. Study results and limitations: Less excess twin sharing appeared in beta out-of-frame sequences.

Template switching (which added a universal primer site) was used, and cDNA carried unique molecular identifiers. Each CDR3 protein gets one entry after TCRdb re-called the 5' RACE reads with MiXCR. The sample carries some 1,600,000 distinct CDR3 sequences, 32% recorded once. CDR3 length equals 12 residues. Germline V lookup: CDR1 KGHDR, CDR2 SFDVKD. Trimming removed 2 bases at V and 6 bases at J, with 6 bases between. The J gene is TRBJ1-2, the V gene TRBV24-1; D unclear. Sequencing was carried out using cord blood. This sequence was found in a newborn girl in good health. The CDR3 DNA reads TGTGCCACCAGTGATTATCGACATGGCTACACCTTC. It codes for CATSDYRHGYTF.